A single sample gave rise to the 19 T cell receptor beta chains below, sequenced in a study of T cell repertoires in cytomegalovirus infection. TCRdb re-called the reads through MiXCR, storing one row per CDR3 protein. The sample holds roughly 100,000 distinct CDR3 sequences, approximately 15% seen once. Sequencing used PBMCs. The receptors were gathered from a human donor in good health (CMV status not recorded). Some clones in this sample may be carry-over from other donors' samples.

CDR3 nucleotide sequence: TGTGCCAGCAGACCCTTCCGGGATTATTCCTACGAGCAGTACTTC. This gives the protein CASRPFRDYSYEQYF. The chain recombines TRBV7-9 with TRBJ2-7; D might be TRBD2 (5 bases). The CDR3 is made up of 15 amino acids. Germline CDR1 reads SEHNR; CDR2 reads FQNEAQ (reference sequence). V dropped 6 bases and J dropped 1 base, with 16 bases sitting between them. The whole variable domain, remainder taken from reference TRBV7-9 and TRBJ2-7, is DTGVSQNPRHKITKRGQNVTFRCDPISEHNRLYWYRQTLGQGPEFLTYFQNEAQLEKSRLLSDRFSAERPKGSFSTLEIQRTEQGDSAMYLCASRPFRDYSYEQYFGPGTRLTVT.

The chain has TRBV19 and TRBJ2-7; either TRBD1 or TRBD2 may supply D (5 bases each). The germline CDR1 and CDR2 sequences are LNHDA and SQIVND (reference sequence). This CDR3 comprises 15 residues. Trimming pared 0 bases from V and 3 bases from J, leaving 12 bases between. CDR3: CASSIDPGRNYEQYF. The CDR3, as DNA: TGTGCCAGTAGTATAGATCCGGGACGGAACTACGAGCAGTACTTC.

This clonotype was seen at least ten times. The genes are TRBV7-2 and TRBJ1-2, with D hard to call. Germline V gives CDR1 SGHTA, CDR2 FQGNSA. V was pared by 2 bases and J by 3 bases, with 7 bases between. This CDR3 contains 13 residues. This CDR3 reads CASSLQSDYGYTF. The CDR3 coding sequence is TGTGCCAGCAGCTTACAGTCCGACTATGGCTACACCTTC.

This clonotype was counted many times. The rearrangement links TRBV28 to TRBJ2-5; D is perhaps TRBD1 or TRBD2 (5 bases each). Germline loops: CDR1 MDHEN, CDR2 SYDVKM. The V end lost 7 bases, the J end lost 4 bases, and 25 bases lay between the germline ends. The CDR3 loop spans 17 amino acids. The CDR3 loop is CASIPPRGRGTGETQYF. The CDR3 DNA is TGTGCCAGCATCCCCCCCCGGGGTAGGGGAACGGGAGAGACCCAGTACTTC.

As for this clonotype: This may arise from a read error, as a much more abundant clone is one base away. The V call is TRBV7-4, the J call TRBJ2-5; D possibly matches TRBD1 or TRBD2 (5 bases each). Per germline, CDR1 SGHVT and CDR2 SQSDAQ. The CDR3 has 14 amino acids. Trimming shortened V by 3 bases and J by 3 bases, and 11 bases separated the two germline ends. The CDR3: CASSFTGPEETQYF. The CDR3 DNA sequence: TGTGCCAGCAGCTTTACGGGACCGGAAGAGACCCAGTACTTC.

This clonotype came up many times. The chain carries TRBV7-3 and TRBJ2-2, with a weak D call TRBD1 (5 bases). CDR1 and CDR2 (germline): SGHTA, FQGTGA. V was clipped by 0 bases and J by 0 bases, with 5 bases between them. This CDR3 comprises 15 residues. The CDR3 is CASSLTGPNTGELFF. The CDR3 coding sequence is TGTGCCAGCAGCTTAACGGGGCCGAACACCGGGGAGCTGTTTTTT.

This clonotype was recorded at least ten times. This chain uses TRBV6-1 with TRBJ2-5, with D perhaps TRBD2 (6 bases). The ends were cut back, 4 bases at V and 3 bases at J, with 18 bases in the middle. The CDR3 is 16 residues long. Germline V gene data show CDR1 as MNHNS and CDR2 as SASEGT. This CDR3 reads CASSGLWASEKETQYF. DNA of the CDR3: TGTGCCAGCAGTGGACTTTGGGCTAGCGAAAAAGAGACCCAGTACTTC.

This clonotype was counted between two and nine times. J is TRBJ2-6 and V is TRBV6-2 or TRBV6-3; TRBD1 aligns across 9 bases. Germline trimming cut 5 bases from V and 0 bases from J; bases unmatched to any gene: 5. Germline CDR1 MNHEY, CDR2 SVGEGT. This CDR3 has 17 residues. In DNA form, the CDR3 reads TGTGCCAGCAGTCGGGACAGGGAACTCTCTGGGGCCAACGTCCTGACTTTC. This sequence encodes CASSRDRELSGANVLTF.

The chain recombines TRBV7-4 with TRBJ2-3; 7 nucleotides match TRBD2. There are 16 residues in the CDR3. J was trimmed by 2 bases and V by 5 bases; bases with no gene match: 10. Germline CDR1 is SGHVT and CDR2 is SQSDAQ. DNA of the CDR3: TGTGCCAGCAGCCCGGGGGGAGCGGGGTTCACAGATACGCAGTATTTT. This codes for CASSPGGAGFTDTQYF.

This clonotype was seen repeatedly, ten times or more. The V gene is TRBV7-3, the J gene TRBJ2-2; D remains unclear. V lost 6 bases and J lost 5, with 19 bases in between. Germline assignment: CDR1 SGHTA and CDR2 FQGTGA. The CDR3 is 16 residues long. The CDR3 loop is CASSPSANLGTGELFF. CDR3 nucleotides: TGTGCCAGCAGTCCCAGCGCGAACCTAGGAACCGGGGAGCTGTTTTTT.

The DNA for the CDR3 is TGTGCCACCTCAGGAAGGGGGGACAACTACGAGCAGTACTTC. Amino acid sequence: CATSGRGDNYEQYF. This rearrangement joins TRBV19 to TRBJ2-7; possibly TRBD1 or TRBD2 for D (6 bases each). CDR1 is LNHDA and CDR2 is SQIVND in the germline V gene (reference sequence). V was clipped by 10 bases and J by 3 bases, with 19 bases between them. CDR3 size: 14 residues.

This clonotype was counted at least ten times. The chain is built from TRBV18 and TRBJ1-2; D gene ambiguous. Germline CDR1 and CDR2: KGHSH and LQKENI. There are 16 residues in the CDR3. V lost 2 bases to trimming and J lost 2 bases, with 15 bases between them. The CDR3 reads CASSPEGGMPNYGYTF. The CDR3 DNA reads TGTGCCAGCTCACCAGAGGGAGGGATGCCCAACTATGGCTACACCTTC.

This clonotype has a count of ten or more. J is TRBJ2-5 and V is TRBV5-6; no reliable D call. The V and J ends lost 6 bases and 4 bases respectively, with 16 bases between them. This CDR3 spans 14 amino acids. Germline lookup yields CDR1 SGHDT and CDR2 YYEEEE. The CDR3 is CASTITHLGETQYF. DNA of the CDR3: TGTGCCAGCACCATCACCCACTTAGGAGAGACCCAGTACTTC.

This clonotype occurred many times. The rearrangement joins TRBV7-2 to TRBJ2-3; 8 bases map to TRBD1. Germline V gene sequence: CDR1 SGHTA, CDR2 FQGNSA. J gave up 5 bases and V 5 bases, and 12 bases lay outside the gene matches. The length of the CDR3 is 16 residues. DNA for the CDR3: TGTGCCAGCAGCCCCGGTAGGCAGGGGGCAGGAGATACGCAGTATTTT. Amino acid sequence: CASSPGRQGAGDTQYF. The full variable domain, rest sourced from reference TRBV7-2 and TRBJ2-3, is GAGVSQSPSNKVTEKGKDVELRCDPISGHTALYWYRQSLGQGLEFLIYFQGNSAPDKSGLPSDRFSAERTGGSVSTLTIQRTQQEDSAVYLCASSPGRQGAGDTQYFGPGTRLTVL.

Ten or more counts support this clonotype. This chain links TRBV4-1 with TRBJ2-3; D gene ambiguous. Per germline, CDR1 MGHRA and CDR2 YSYEKL. Trimming pared 4 bases from V and 2 bases from J, leaving 4 bases between. The CDR3 is made up of 12 amino acids. CDR3 amino acids: CASSRPTDTQYF. DNA for the CDR3: TGCGCCAGCAGCCGCCCCACAGATACGCAGTATTTT.

This clonotype was detected a few times. The V gene is TRBV29-1, the J gene TRBJ1-1; TRBD1 aligns across 10 bases. This CDR3 is built from 15 residues. CDR1 SQVTM and CDR2 ANQGSEA come from the germline V gene. The V segment lost 5 bases and the J segment 6 bases; nucleotides outside the gene matches: 12. CDR3 sequence: CSVSPGTGVSAEAFF. The CDR3 coding sequence is TGCAGCGTTTCCCCCGGGACAGGGGTTTCGGCTGAAGCTTTCTTT.

This clonotype was found a few times. The CDR3 coding sequence is TGCAGAGCCTTCCCGGGACAGTCCTACGAGCAGTACTTC. Its protein is CRAFPGQSYEQYF. The rearrangement uses TRBV20-1 and TRBJ2-7; 7 nucleotides line up with TRBD1. The CDR3 is made up of 13 amino acids. Germline V gives CDR1 DFQATT, CDR2 SNEGSKA (reference sequence).

There are many counts of this clonotype. Here the CDR3 DNA reads TGTGCCAGCAGCCCGGGACAATACAGGACCCAGTACTTC. Protein sequence: CASSPGQYRTQYF. The chain is built from TRBV7-8 and TRBJ2-5; possible D gene TRBD1, 6 bases. V was pared by 5 bases and J by 7 bases, with 14 bases between. Germline V gives CDR1 SGHVS, CDR2 FQNEAQ. The CDR3 consists of 13 residues.

The rearrangement uses TRBV6-2 or TRBV6-3 and TRBJ2-7; D ambiguous. This CDR3 is built from 13 residues. In germline, CDR1 is MNHEY, CDR2 SVGEGT. The V end lost 2 bases, the J end lost 5 bases, and 10 bases lay between the germline ends. Written as DNA, the CDR3 is TGTGCCAGCAGTTACAGCTCTTTCCACGAGCAGTACTTC. Encoded protein: CASSYSSFHEQYF.